This T cell receptor beta chain is drawn from a study of blood T cells in healthy people across ages. Note on this clonotype: Its antigen is currently unknown.

Each donor was a healthy Caucasian individual from Russia, aged about 6 to 100. CDR3 length: 15 amino acids. Germline V gives CDR1 SGDLS, CDR2 YYNGEE. V shed 0 bases and J 9 bases; nucleotides not matched to a gene: 7. The study's findings and limits: Correlation between TCR beta diversity and naive T cell percentage was strong.

Alongside a J-beta primer mix, a sample-barcoded 5' primer served in a second PCR lasting about 6 to 12 cycles. TCRdb reanalysed the 5' RACE reads using MiXCR and keeps one entry per CDR3 protein. This sample carries more than 800,000 distinct CDR3 sequences, 25% to 35% of them seen once, and the ten largest clones take around 15%. Material for sequencing was blood. The chain has TRBV9 and TRBJ2-1; 9 bases are a match to TRBD2. The sequence derives from a woman at least 80 years old in good health. Written as DNA, the CDR3 is TGTGCCAGCAGCGTAGGGGGCGGGGGGGCCGGTGAGCAGTTCTTC. Protein sequence: CASSVGGGGAGEQFF.